The 22 T cell receptor beta chains listed next were all sequenced from one sample in a study of shared clonotypes between healthy human individuals. This table comes from immunoSEQ multiplex PCR, and its TCRdb copy is limited to in-frame clones, with some not included. The sample consists of about 2.4 million clones, roughly 93% of them appearing once. Sequencing was done on a sample of naive CD4+ T cells from PBMCs. As for subset: CD45RA+ positively selected. The receptor source for this set is a man between 18 and 29 years old in good health. Some clones in this sample may be carry-over from other donors' samples.

V gene TRBV14 combines with J gene TRBJ2-7; D is tentatively TRBD1 or TRBD2 (5 bases each). Trimming cost V 1 base and J 1 base, with 11 bases left between them. The CDR3 runs 15 residues. Germline CDR1 reads SGHDN; CDR2 reads FVKESK. Here the CDR3 reads CASSQASGASYEQYF. DNA for the CDR3: TGTGCCAGCAGCCAAGCGTCCGGGGCTTCCTACGAGCAGTACTTC.

The chain recombines TRBV14 with TRBJ2-1; 10 nucleotides line up with TRBD2. The CDR3 consists of 17 residues. After removal of 8 bases from V and 1 base from J, the junction contained 11 bases not matched to a gene. CDR1 is SGHDN and CDR2 is FVKESK in the germline V gene. DNA for the CDR3: TGTGCCAGCCAGGGGGAGCTAGCGGGAGCTTCCTACAATGAGCAGTTCTTC. Translated: CASQGELAGASYNEQFF.

The V call is TRBV29-1, the J call TRBJ2-7; TRBD2 matches at 10 bases. The V gene end was trimmed by 5 bases and the J gene end by 7 bases; junction bases not matched to a gene: 8. CDR3 size: 13 residues. The germline gives CDR1 SQVTM, CDR2 ANQGSEA. CDR3 region: CSVQGLANLEQYF. DNA for the CDR3: TGCAGCGTTCAGGGACTAGCGAATCTAGAGCAGTACTTC.

The rearrangement uses TRBV7-9 and TRBJ2-1, with a possible D match to TRBD2 (6 bases). The CDR3 extends over 12 amino acids. Germline CDR1 SEHNR, CDR2 FQNEAQ (reference sequence). This CDR3 reads CATRGADNEQFF. The CDR3 DNA sequence: TGTGCGACTCGCGGGGCAGACAATGAGCAGTTCTTC.

As regards this clone: Other DNA variants within this sample encode the same CDR3. This chain links TRBV28 with TRBJ2-7; D call uncertain. Germline V gene lookup returns CDR1 MDHEN and CDR2 SYDVKM. The CDR3 runs 12 residues. Trimming removed 4 bases at V and 4 bases at J, with 8 bases between. The CDR3 region has the DNA TGTGCCAGCAGTTACGGCCGATACGAGCAGTACTTC. Residues: CASSYGRYEQYF.

J is TRBJ1-5 and V is TRBV28; 7 nucleotides agree with TRBD1. Germline V gives CDR1 MDHEN, CDR2 SYDVKM. The CDR3 has 16 residues. V was pared by 6 bases and J by 6 bases, with 14 bases of the junction left unmatched. The CDR3 sequence is CASRATWTGRSQPQHF. The CDR3 nucleotides are TGTGCCAGCAGGGCCACGTGGACAGGCAGAAGTCAGCCCCAGCATTTT.

J is TRBJ2-3 and V is TRBV28; D uncertain. CDR1 MDHEN and CDR2 SYDVKM come from the germline V gene. V lost 8 bases and J lost 9, with 9 bases in between. The CDR3 is 10 amino acids. The CDR3 reads CASGPSTQYF. The CDR3 bases are TGTGCCAGCGGGCCGAGCACGCAGTATTTT.

V usage is TRBV28 and J usage is TRBJ1-2; D might be TRBD1 (5 bases). This CDR3 is built from 15 residues. CDR1 is MDHEN, CDR2 SYDVKM, per germline. The germline V and J ends were trimmed by 5 bases and 5 bases, with 18 bases remaining between them. The CDR3 DNA is TGTGCCAGCAGTCCCCCTCCGGGGCTAGGGTATGGCTACACCTTC. Translation: CASSPPPGLGYGYTF.

The chain couples TRBV5-1 to TRBJ2-7; D unclear. Germline CDR1 and CDR2: SGHRS and YFSETQ. The CDR3 has 13 residues. Between the trimmed V and J ends, which lost 5 bases and 4 bases, there was a span of 13 bases. CDR3 coding DNA: TGCGCCAGCAGGCCCCCCGCCGGGTACGAGCAGTACTTC. Protein sequence: CASRPPAGYEQYF.

The rearrangement joins TRBV19 to TRBJ2-3; TRBD2 aligns across 9 bases. V lost 10 bases to trimming and J lost 6 bases; unmatched junction nucleotides: 14. The length of the CDR3 is 15 residues. Germline V gene data show CDR1 as LNHDA and CDR2 as SQIVND (reference sequence). Written as DNA, the CDR3 is TGTGCCACCAAAAGGGGCGGGAGGGGTTCGGATACGCAGTATTTT. Its protein product is CATKRGGRGSDTQYF. Together with reference TRBV19 and TRBJ2-3, the CDR3 gives the full variable domain: DGGITQSPKYLFRKEGQNVTLSCEQNLNHDAMYWYRQDPGQGLRLIYYSQIVNDFQKGDIAEGYSVSREKKESFPLTVTSAQKNPTAFYLCATKRGGRGSDTQYFGPGTRLTVL.

The chain uses TRBV11-1 and TRBJ2-7, with 13 nucleotides matching TRBD2. This CDR3 is 15 amino acids long. V lost 4 bases and J lost 6; bases outside the gene matches: 6. Germline loops: CDR1 SGHAT, CDR2 FQDESV (reference sequence). This chain's CDR3 is CASSSRLAGGSEQYF. DNA for the CDR3: TGTGCCAGCAGCTCCAGACTAGCGGGAGGTTCCGAGCAGTACTTC.

Notes on this clone: Different DNA sequences within this sample yield the same CDR3. The gene calls are TRBV7-6 and TRBJ2-5; D is possibly TRBD2 (6 bases). The CDR3 consists of 14 residues. Trimming cost V 0 bases and J 2 bases, with 7 bases left between them. Germline V lookup: CDR1 SGHVS, CDR2 FNYEAQ. CDR3 loop: CASSLAGGQETQYF. The CDR3 nucleotides read TGTGCCAGCAGCTTAGCGGGGGGACAAGAGACCCAGTACTTC.

The chain couples TRBV9 to TRBJ2-7, with TRBD2 matching 7 bases. This CDR3 has 16 amino acids. Germline CDR1 is SGDLS and CDR2 is YYNGEE. Trimming took 0 bases from V and 3 from J; bases not matched to a gene: 9. CDR3 loop: CASSVDSIAGFYEQYF. The CDR3 coding sequence is TGTGCCAGCAGCGTAGATTCCATAGCGGGCTTCTACGAGCAGTACTTC.

The table lists this clone with a count of one. The rearrangement joins TRBV6-1 to TRBJ1-4, with D unresolved. The CDR3 runs to 14 residues. Trimming removed 0 bases from V and 4 bases from J, with 6 bases in between. Germline loops: CDR1 MNHNS, CDR2 SASEGT. For the CDR3, the DNA is TGTGCCAGCAGTGAAGCAACGCTTAATGAAAAACTGTTTTTT. The encoded protein is CASSEATLNEKLFF.

The gene calls are TRBV18 and TRBJ1-1; D is perhaps TRBD1 (5 bases). In germline, CDR1 is KGHSH, CDR2 LQKENI. This CDR3 is built from 16 residues. The V end lost 1 base, the J end lost 3 bases, and 15 bases lay between the germline ends. The DNA of the CDR3 is TGTGCCAGCTCACCACTGGGGGGGTCCGGATACACTGAAGCTTTCTTT. It translates to CASSPLGGSGYTEAFF.

J is TRBJ2-2 and V is TRBV7-2; possibly TRBD1 for D (5 bases). Between the trimmed V and J ends, which lost 7 bases and 1 base, there was a span of 13 bases. The length of the CDR3 is 15 residues. The germline gives CDR1 SGHTA, CDR2 FQGNSA. CDR3 DNA: TGTGCCAGCATCATGGGGCACCTGAACACCGGGGAGCTGTTTTTT. Protein: CASIMGHLNTGELFF.

The J gene is TRBJ2-1, the V gene TRBV4-3, with 13 nucleotides matching TRBD2. The J segment lost 7 bases and the V segment lost 4 bases, leaving 16 bases of the junction unmatched. CDR1 and CDR2 from the germline V gene are LGHNA and YSLEER. This CDR3 has 19 amino acids. CDR3 bases: TGCGCCAGCAGCCCCTCAAAGGCCCTACTAGCGGGAGGGTCAAATGAGCAGTTCTTC. Its protein is CASSPSKALLAGGSNEQFF.

The V call is TRBV6-6, the J call TRBJ1-2; 7 nucleotides line up with TRBD1. Unmatched junction bases numbered 9, after V lost 0 bases and J lost 8 bases. The CDR3 loop spans 15 amino acids. Germline CDR1 is MNHNY and CDR2 is SVGAGI (reference sequence). The CDR3 here is CASSYSGGAQGGYTF. The CDR3 DNA follows: TGTGCCAGCAGTTACTCAGGGGGCGCGCAAGGGGGCTACACCTTC.

This chain joins TRBV19 and TRBJ1-2; no definite D call. The CDR3 runs to 12 residues. Per germline, CDR1 LNHDA and CDR2 SQIVND (reference sequence). Between the trimmed V and J ends, which lost 4 bases and 2 bases, there was a span of 5 bases. In DNA form, the CDR3 reads TGTGCCAGTAGTACCTTAAACTATGGCTACACCTTC. Protein sequence: CASSTLNYGYTF.

The rearrangement links TRBV6-4 to TRBJ2-1; D is unresolved. The germline V gene encodes CDR1 MRHNA and CDR2 SNTAGT. Trimming shortened V by 6 bases and J by 9 bases, and 6 bases separated the two germline ends. This CDR3 is built from 10 residues. The CDR3 DNA reads TGTGCCAGCAGCCTTTCTGAGCAGTTCTTC. It codes for CASSLSEQFF.

The J gene is TRBJ2-3, the V gene TRBV28, with 7 positions matching TRBD2. Germline CDR1 is MDHEN and CDR2 is SYDVKM. Trimming removed 2 bases from V and 3 bases from J; junction bases left unmatched: 14. The CDR3 length is 18 residues. DNA of the CDR3: TGTGCCAGCAGTTTACCCCCTGGCGGGAGAGGGGTAACAGATACGCAGTATTTT. Its translation is CASSLPPGGRGVTDTQYF.

This clone appeared a single time. The V and J genes are TRBV5-3 and TRBJ1-5; no firm D call. TRBV5-3 is reported as an ORF; its role is uncertain. Trimming took 4 bases from V and 0 from J, leaving 29 bases between them. The CDR3 contains 21 residues. CDR3 protein: CARSLSESPNFRKLSNQPQHF. The CDR3 DNA is TGTGCCAGAAGCCTGTCTGAAAGTCCTAATTTTAGGAAACTTAGCAATCAGCCCCAGCATTTT.